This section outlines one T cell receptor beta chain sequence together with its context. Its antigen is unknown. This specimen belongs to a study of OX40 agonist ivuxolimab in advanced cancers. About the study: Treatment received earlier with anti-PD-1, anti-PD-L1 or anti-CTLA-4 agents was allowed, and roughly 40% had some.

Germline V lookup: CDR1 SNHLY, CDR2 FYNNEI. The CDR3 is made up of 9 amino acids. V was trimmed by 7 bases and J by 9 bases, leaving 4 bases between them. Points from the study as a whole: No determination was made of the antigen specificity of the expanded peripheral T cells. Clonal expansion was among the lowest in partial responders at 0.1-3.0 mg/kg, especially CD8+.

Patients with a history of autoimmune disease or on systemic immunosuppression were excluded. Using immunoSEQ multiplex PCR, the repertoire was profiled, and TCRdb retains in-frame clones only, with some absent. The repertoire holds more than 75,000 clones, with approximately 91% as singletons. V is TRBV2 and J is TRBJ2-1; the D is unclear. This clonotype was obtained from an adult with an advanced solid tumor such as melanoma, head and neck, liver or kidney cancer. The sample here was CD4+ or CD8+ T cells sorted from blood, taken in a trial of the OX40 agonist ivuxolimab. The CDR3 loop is CASTGEQFF. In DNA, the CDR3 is TGTGCCAGCACGGGTGAGCAGTTCTTC.